This passage covers 13 T cell receptor beta chains from one sample sequenced in a study of beta chain features in type 1 diabetes. These receptors' antigens are unknown. Overall study results and limits: Shorter TCRB CDR3s, moderately but significantly so, were found in Type 1 diabetes patients in all four CD4+ subsets.

Expressed TCRB transcripts were sequenced because the entire RNA isolate underwent reverse transcription. Profiling relied on immunoSEQ multiplex PCR, and the TCRdb table lists in-frame clones only, not all of them. In the table there are about 230,000 clones, around 15% of which are singletons. The source material was naive CD4+ T cells from blood. These receptors were taken from a man between 25 and 39 years old with type 1 diabetes.

The V and J genes are TRBV10-3 and TRBJ2-2; possible D gene TRBD2, 6 bases. Germline loops: CDR1 ENHRY, CDR2 SYGVKD. Deletions cut 3 bases from V and 7 bases from J, with 15 bases between. The CDR3 consists of 15 residues. CDR3 nucleotides: TGTGCCATCAGTGAATTAGCGCCCGGGAGCGGGGAGCTGTTTTTT. Its translation: CAISELAPGSGELFF.

The table lists this clone with a few counts. The J gene is TRBJ2-7, the V gene TRBV4-1; D perhaps matches TRBD2 (5 bases). Trimming cost V 2 bases and J 1 base, with 9 bases left between them. Per germline, CDR1 MGHRA and CDR2 YSYEKL. CDR3 length equals 14 residues. CDR3 in amino acids: CASSQPGGSYEQYF. CDR3 DNA: TGCGCCAGCAGCCAACCCGGAGGATCCTACGAGCAGTACTTC.

This sequence joins TRBV5-1 and TRBJ2-1, with TRBD2 identical over 7 bases. V shed 0 bases, J shed 8 bases, and the junction held 8 bases outside the gene matches. From germline, CDR1 is SGHRS and CDR2 YFSETQ. This CDR3 has 15 residues. CDR3 sequence reads: CASSLVGGSGDEQFF. The CDR3 region has the DNA TGCGCCAGCAGCTTGGTTGGCGGGAGTGGCGATGAGCAGTTCTTC. The whole variable domain, filled in from reference TRBV5-1 and TRBJ2-1, reads KAGVTQTPRYLIKTRGQQVTLSCSPISGHRSVSWYQQTPGQGLQFLFEYFSETQRNKGNFPGRFSGRQFSNSRSEMNVSTLELGDSALYLCASSLVGGSGDEQFFGPGTRLTVL.

This chain joins TRBV2 and TRBJ1-2, with TRBD1 matching over 9 bases. This CDR3 contains 12 residues. The germline V gene has CDR1 SNHLY and CDR2 FYNNEI. V trimming: 5 bases; J trimming: 13 bases; junction bases outside the gene matches: 8. CDR3 sequence: CASSTQGALGTF. In DNA form, the CDR3 reads TGTGCCAGCAGTACACAGGGGGCCCTAGGCACCTTC.

CDR3 in DNA: TGTGCCAGCAGCTTGAGCGCCACCCCCCGGGAGCAGTACTTC. Translation gives CASSLSATPREQYF. The V and J genes are TRBV7-2 and TRBJ2-7; D not certain. CDR3 length: 14 residues. From germline, CDR1 is SGHTA and CDR2 FQGNSA. V was cut by 3 bases and J by 7 bases, with 16 bases left in between.

This clone was found a few times. This sequence joins TRBV7-3 and TRBJ2-1; 10 bases align to TRBD1. Germline CDR1 SGHTA, CDR2 FQGTGA. This CDR3 region has 16 residues. J lost 5 bases, V lost 5 bases, and 9 bases had no gene match. Here the CDR3 reads CASSKPGTGAHNEQFF. The CDR3 DNA reads TGTGCCAGCAGCAAACCCGGGACAGGGGCTCACAATGAGCAGTTCTTC.

This chain links TRBV21-1 with TRBJ2-5; no check of the table's D call, TRBD1, against the DNA was made. TRBV21-1 is designated a pseudogene. The CDR3 runs to 15 residues. The CDR3 DNA reads TGTGCCAGCAGCACCCCGGGACAGGGACAAGAGACCCAGTACTTC. Translation: CASSTPGQGQETQYF.

The chain couples TRBV20-1 to TRBJ1-2; D is undetermined. V gave up 4 bases and J gave up 8 bases, with 8 bases separating them. This CDR3 is 10 amino acids long. From germline, CDR1 is DFQATT and CDR2 SNEGSKA (reference sequence). The CDR3 reads CSATGKGYTF. CDR3 DNA: TGCAGTGCTACTGGGAAAGGCTACACCTTC.

The rearrangement uses TRBV7-8 and TRBJ1-1; 7 bases agree with TRBD1. Germline loops: CDR1 SGHVS, CDR2 FQNEAQ. The trim removed 3 bases at V and 3 bases at J, leaving 7 bases unmatched. The CDR3 contains 15 residues. The CDR3 sequence: CASSFVGTEYTEAFF. In nucleotides, the CDR3 is TGTGCCAGCAGCTTTGTGGGGACAGAGTACACTGAAGCTTTCTTT.

This clone was seen only a few times. V gene TRBV30 combines with J gene TRBJ2-3; 9 bases line up with TRBD2. The CDR3 loop spans 15 amino acids. V shed 0 bases and J 5 bases; nucleotides not matched to a gene: 6. Germline assignment: CDR1 GTSNPN and CDR2 SVGIG (reference sequence). This chain's CDR3 is CAWSVGGRAIDTQYF. CDR3 bases: TGTGCCTGGAGTGTAGGCGGGAGGGCCATAGATACGCAGTATTTT. The full variable domain, completed using reference TRBV30 and TRBJ2-3, is SQTIHQWPATLVQPVGSPLSLECTVEGTSNPNLYWYRQAAGRGLQLLFYSVGIGQISSEVPQNLSASRPQDRQFILSSKKLLLSDSGFYLCAWSVGGRAIDTQYFGPGTRLTVL.

The chain links TRBV15 to TRBJ2-1; the D call may be TRBD1 or TRBD2 (7 bases each). The CDR3 runs to 17 residues. CDR1 LNHNV and CDR2 YYDKDF come from the germline V gene (reference sequence). V was shortened by 0 bases and J by 6 bases, with 18 bases between the two germline ends. Written as DNA, the CDR3 is TGTGCCACCAGCAGAGATGCAGGGGGAGGGGAGCTCAATGAGCAGTTCTTC. Translating gives CATSRDAGGGELNEQFF.

V gene TRBV15 combines with J gene TRBJ2-3; D remains ambiguous. The V gene's germline CDR1 is LNHNV and CDR2 YYDKDF (reference sequence). V was clipped by 0 bases and J by 0 bases, with 10 bases between them. CDR3 length: 16 amino acids. CDR3 nucleotides: TGTGCCACCAGCAGAGATCCCCAGACTAGCACAGATACGCAGTATTTT. This sequence encodes CATSRDPQTSTDTQYF.

The J gene is TRBJ1-2, the V gene TRBV6-1, with no clear D. Trimming shortened V by 6 bases and J by 2 bases, and 1 base separated the two germline ends. This CDR3 contains 10 residues. Germline V CDR1 and CDR2: MNHNS, SASEGT. CDR3 coding DNA: TGTGCCAGCAGAAACTATGGCTACACCTTC. Translated: CASRNYGYTF.